Presented here are 15 T cell receptor beta chains from one specimen sequenced in a study of blood T cell repertoires in COVID-19. The assay was immunoSEQ multiplex PCR, and TCRdb's table has in-frame clones only and misses some. The sample shows hundreds of thousands of clones, around 80% of them seen only once. The sample taken for sequencing was peripheral blood. The receptors stem from a woman in her 30s with COVID-19, enrolled during active disease.

The chain recombines TRBV4-1 with TRBJ1-1; 7 nucleotides match TRBD1. V shed 0 bases, J shed 4 bases, and the junction held 5 bases outside the gene matches. The CDR3 spans 15 residues. CDR1 is MGHRA, CDR2 YSYEKL, per germline. This chain's CDR3 is CASSQDQGVSTEAFF. The CDR3 region has the DNA TGCGCCAGCAGCCAAGACCAGGGGGTATCCACTGAAGCTTTCTTT.

The J gene is TRBJ2-7, the V gene TRBV5-4; D gene unclear. Germline CDR1 is SGHNT and CDR2 is YYREEE (reference sequence). This CDR3 is 14 amino acids long. The ends were cut back, 3 bases at V and 6 bases at J, with 16 bases in the middle. The chain's CDR3 is CASSSEGVLGEQYF. CDR3 DNA sequence: TGTGCCAGCAGCTCGGAAGGAGTTCTGGGCGAGCAGTACTTC.

The J gene is TRBJ2-1, the V gene TRBV5-6; 9 nucleotides agree with TRBD2. The CDR3 runs to 16 residues. The V segment lost 0 bases and the J segment 6 bases; nucleotides outside the gene matches: 7. In germline, CDR1 is SGHDT, CDR2 YYEEEE. This chain's CDR3 is CASSLEGTSTFNEQFF. The CDR3 nucleotides are TGTGCCAGCAGCTTGGAGGGGACTAGCACTTTCAATGAGCAGTTCTTC.

V gene TRBV9 combines with J gene TRBJ2-5; TRBD1 agrees at 11 bases. Germline V gives CDR1 SGDLS, CDR2 YYNGEE. The CDR3 sequence is 16 residues long. V shed 4 bases, J shed 5 bases, and the junction held 10 bases outside the gene matches. Written as DNA, the CDR3 is TGTGCCAGCAGCCCAACAGGACAGGGGGCTTTGGAGACCCAGTACTTC. Translated, it gives CASSPTGQGALETQYF.

V gene TRBV14 combines with J gene TRBJ1-2; a weak D match, TRBD1 (6 bases). The CDR3 length is 15 residues. Germline V gives CDR1 SGHDN, CDR2 FVKESK. The V end lost 0 bases, the J end lost 2 bases, and 10 bases lay between the germline ends. The CDR3 DNA is TGTGCCAGCAGCCAAGATATTGGACAGAACTATGGCTACACCTTC. Amino acids: CASSQDIGQNYGYTF.

In regard to this clone: This specimen includes other DNA sequences encoding the same CDR3. V usage is TRBV9 and J usage is TRBJ1-2, with a possible D match to TRBD1 (5 bases). The CDR3 runs to 14 residues. Germline CDR1 reads SGDLS; CDR2 reads YYNGEE. V lost 0 bases, J lost 2 bases, and 8 bases lay in between. The CDR3 DNA reads TGTGCCAGCAGCGTAGCTGACAGCAACTATGGCTACACCTTC. This sequence encodes CASSVADSNYGYTF.

This chain links TRBV6-5 with TRBJ1-1; weak D call: TRBD1 (6 bases). Trimming left V 8 bases short and J 4 bases short, with 17 bases between. The V gene's germline CDR1 is MNHEY and CDR2 SVGAGI. The CDR3 has 14 residues. The CDR3 region has the DNA TGTGCCAGCGACAGGAGGCTTTCGGGCACTGAAGCTTTCTTT. It translates to CASDRRLSGTEAFF.

This clone appeared many times. The CDR3 DNA reads TGTGCCAGCAGCTTGGGGGGACAGGGGGCCCTAGGCTACACCTTC. The encoded protein is CASSLGGQGALGYTF. This chain joins TRBV5-4 and TRBJ1-2; 12 bases are a match to TRBD1. The germline CDR1 and CDR2 sequences are SGHNT and YYREEE (reference sequence). The CDR3 contains 15 residues. With V trimmed by 0 bases and J by 8 bases, 5 bases remained unmatched.

V is TRBV7-2 and J is TRBJ1-2, with D perhaps TRBD1 (5 bases). Germline V gene lookup returns CDR1 SGHTA and CDR2 FQGNSA. This CDR3 is 15 amino acids long. V lost 1 base to trimming and J lost 0 bases, with 9 bases between them. CDR3 sequence: CASSLGRASNYGYTF. In nucleotides, the CDR3 is TGTGCCAGCAGCTTAGGCAGGGCATCTAACTATGGCTACACCTTC.

The rearrangement joins TRBV5-3 to TRBJ2-1; D unclear. TRBV5-3 has ORF status, its function being uncertain. This CDR3 is 16 amino acids long. The ends were cut back, 0 bases at V and 6 bases at J, with 16 bases in the middle. The chain's CDR3 is CARSLAVEFRCNEQFF. In DNA form, the CDR3 reads TGTGCCAGAAGCTTGGCCGTAGAGTTTCGGTGCAATGAGCAGTTCTTC.

V and J are TRBV24-1 and TRBJ1-1; D possibly corresponds to TRBD1 (6 bases). CDR3 size: 17 residues. V was clipped by 4 bases and J by 0 bases, with 17 bases between them. Germline lookup yields CDR1 KGHDR and CDR2 SFDVKD. CDR3 sequence: CATSESGTNLVNTEAFF. The CDR3 DNA is TGTGCCACCAGTGAATCCGGGACAAACCTTGTGAACACTGAAGCTTTCTTT.

This chain connects TRBV11-2 to TRBJ1-4; TRBD1 aligns across 10 bases. Trimming removed 0 bases from V and 6 bases from J; junction bases left unmatched: 4. The V gene's germline CDR1 is SGHAT and CDR2 FQNNGV. This CDR3 spans 16 amino acids. The DNA of the CDR3 is TGTGCCAGCAGCTTAGATGGTGGGACAGGGGATGAAAAACTGTTTTTT. Encoded protein: CASSLDGGTGDEKLFF.

V gene TRBV30 combines with J gene TRBJ1-1; 9 bases agree with TRBD1. Germline lookup yields CDR1 GTSNPN and CDR2 SVGIG (reference sequence). V was pared by 2 bases and J by 3 bases, with 7 bases of the junction left unmatched. The CDR3 runs to 15 residues. The CDR3 reads CAWSSFTGGDTEAFF. For the CDR3, the DNA is TGTGCCTGGAGTAGTTTCACAGGGGGCGACACTGAAGCTTTCTTT. The full variable domain, in which reference TRBV30 and TRBJ1-1 provide the parts outside the CDR3, is SQTIHQWPATLVQPVGSPLSLECTVEGTSNPNLYWYRQAAGRGLQLLFYSVGIGQISSEVPQNLSASRPQDRQFILSSKKLLLSDSGFYLCAWSSFTGGDTEAFFGQGTRLTVV.

V is TRBV3-1 (or the pseudogene TRBV3-2) and J is TRBJ2-1, with D possibly being TRBD2 (6 bases). This CDR3 has 15 amino acids. The V and J ends lost 1 base and 10 bases respectively, with 17 bases between them. Germline V CDR1 and CDR2: LGHDT, YNNKEL (reference sequence). CDR3 in DNA: TGTGCCAGCAGCCAAGGGGGCGGGTCAGCGGGCGAGCAGTTCTTC. Translation: CASSQGGGSAGEQFF.

V is TRBV19 and J is TRBJ1-5, with 7 bases fitting TRBD1. The CDR3 is 12 amino acids. Germline V gene sequence: CDR1 LNHDA, CDR2 SQIVND (reference sequence). Unmatched junction bases numbered 4, after V lost 5 bases and J lost 9 bases. CDR3 region: CASSPGTVPQHF. DNA for the CDR3: TGTGCCAGTAGTCCAGGGACAGTGCCCCAGCATTTT.